What follows describes a single T cell receptor beta chain. Its antigen is currently not known. Base qualities are missing; no much larger clone stands one base away. All donors were healthy Caucasians. Three pairs of female monozygotic twins, all aged roughly 18 to 29 years, were included in the twin cohort. Positive isolation kits from Invitrogen were used to isolate the CD4+ and CD8+ T cell populations. The CDR3 contains 14 residues, cysteine and phenylalanine counted. Only CDR3 DNA is held: 42 bases, read in frame from base 1. V is cut by 1 base and J by 1 base, and the space between the germline ends is 7 bases. CDR1 and CDR2 were assigned from the germline V gene as MGHRA and YSYEKL. To prepare the library, 5' RACE was applied. TCRdb records Illumina HiSeq 2000 as the sequencer. Template switching added a universal primer binding site, and the final cDNA carried a unique molecular identifier that allowed TCR cDNA molecules to be counted accurately. Specific primers in the conserved constant-segment region were used to synthesize first-strand cDNA for the TCR alpha and beta chains. To control for contamination, every cDNA library was double barcoded, receiving both a SMART-Mk sample barcode and Illumina barcodes. TruSeq adapter sequences, together with Illumina sample barcodes, were added in two successive PCR steps. TCR alpha and beta cDNA libraries were sequenced on the Illumina HiSeq platform with custom primers. The paper's processing steps were these. MiGEC was used to process raw reads and extract unique molecular identifiers, and MiXCR was used to find CDR3 positions. Recombination models were inferred per individual with the repgenHMM and IGoR tools using an EM algorithm. The analysis of shared clonotypes was done with the tcR package in R, with sharing normalized by the product of cloneset sizes. To study raw recombination without the effects of thymic and clonal selection, out-of-frame nonproductive sequences were analyzed. The public sequencing data were trimmed at Q25 with fastp and processed into clonotypes with MiXCR by TCRdb, which kept only in-frame beta chains. Each CDR3 protein gets just one entry, which takes the most common genes and DNA from the rows behind it. The V and J calls and clone size come from TCRdb's table, not from the authors' own analysis. The sample profile shows around 530,000 distinct CDR3 sequences; about 16% of them were found once. The ten largest clonotypes hold around 0.48% of the sample.

The data originate from a study of identical twins (dated by TCRdb to about 2016). In terms of the full investigation: The study deep-sequenced TCR alpha and beta repertoires from monozygotic twins, unrelated adults of various ages and cord blood to test whether fetal clonotypes persist. Replicate twin experiments were performed at different times using different library preparation protocols to rule out contamination.

The research as a whole found: A weaker excess of twin sharing was found in beta out-of-frame sequences because the signal-to-noise ratio was lowered by fewer shared sequences. Invariant T cells such as MAIT and iNKT could partly confound zero-insertion analyses, although diverse VJ usage argued against such confounding for most clonotypes. Recombination models systematically underestimated out-of-frame TCR alpha sharing in monozygotic twins but agreed with sharing between unrelated individuals. Fewer insertions were carried by abundant cord blood beta clonotypes; a weaker similar trend was observed in young adult naive repertoires, while no such trend was observed in memory repertoires. Compared with coincidental sharing between unrelated individuals, an excess of low generation-probability sequences was observed among out-of-frame TCR alpha sequences shared between twins. Because the same donors could not be followed over many years, the conclusions depended on cross-sectional statistical analysis.

This sample was shared with a second study, whose subject was yellow fever vaccine responses in identical twins. From that second study: The T cell response to vaccination in identical twins was reported by the authors to appear partly convergent and partly personalized. In identical twins, the study followed T cell clones that responded to the vaccine with precision.

The chain is assembled from TRBV4-1 and TRBJ2-5, with the D gene call left open. The material sequenced was CD4+ T cells sorted from blood. The receptor's source is a woman aged 18-30 years in good health. The DNA sequence follows: TGCGCCAGCAGCCAAGTGGTAGCCCAAGAGACCCAGTACTTC. This translates into CASSQVVAQETQYF.